The 12 T cell receptor beta chains presented below share a single source sample, sequenced in a study of vaccination and CD4 T cells after COVID-19. With the Oncomine TCR Beta short-read assay, DNA from cultured CD4+ T cells was sequenced. TCRdb independently ran MiXCR on the PCR reads; one entry per CDR3 protein. The repertoire holds some 10,000 distinct CDR3 sequences, with almost 65% as singletons. Which antigens these TCRs recognize remains unknown. Treatment indicated: 10-day PBMC culture with coronavirus spike peptide pools or control peptides (ViraFEST assay). Sample: CD4+ T cells from blood, cultured in vitro. The receptors come from a human donor who had recovered from COVID-19.

The chain employs TRBV4-1 and TRBJ2-2; 9 bases line up with TRBD1. CDR3 length: 15 amino acids. Germline CDR1 is MGHRA and CDR2 is YSYEKL. The V segment lost 5 bases and the J segment 6 bases; nucleotides outside the gene matches: 7. This chain's CDR3 is CASSSRDRVAGELFF. The CDR3 DNA reads TGCGCCAGCAGCTCCCGGGACAGGGTGGCCGGGGAGCTGTTTTTT.

V is TRBV6-2 or TRBV6-3 and J is TRBJ2-1; D is possibly TRBD2 (6 bases). Germline V lookup: CDR1 MNHEY, CDR2 SVGEGT. V was pared by 3 bases and J by 0 bases, with 9 bases between. The CDR3 covers 15 residues. The CDR3 coding sequence is TGTGCCAGCAGTTATGTCGGGGGCTCCTACAATGAGCAGTTCTTC. This gives the protein CASSYVGGSYNEQFF.

The rearrangement links TRBV20-1 to TRBJ2-7, with a weak D call TRBD2 (5 bases). V lost 5 bases and J lost 0, with 8 bases in between. CDR3 length equals 12 residues. CDR1 and CDR2 (germline): DFQATT, SNEGSKA (reference sequence). In nucleotides, the CDR3 is TGCAGTGCTCCGGGAAACTCCTACGAGCAGTACTTC. This translates into CSAPGNSYEQYF.

A few counts support this clonotype. This CDR3 is CASSFILGDNSPLHF. In nucleotides, the CDR3 is TGTGCCAGCAGCTTCATCCTAGGCGATAATTCACCCCTCCACTTT. The chain employs TRBV11-3 and TRBJ1-6, with unresolved D. The CDR3 totals 15 residues. V dropped 3 bases and J dropped 5 bases, with 11 bases sitting between them. Per the germline V gene, CDR1 is SGHNT and CDR2 is YENEEA.

The CDR3 coding sequence is TGCGCCAGCAGCTTGGAACGTAGAAATTCACCCCTCCACTTT. It yields the protein CASSLERRNSPLHF. The chain carries TRBV5-1 and TRBJ1-6; unclear D gene. Trimming shortened V by 0 bases and J by 7 bases, and 8 bases separated the two germline ends. CDR3 size: 14 residues. In germline, CDR1 is SGHRS, CDR2 YFSETQ. Full variable domain (outside the CDR3, taken from reference TRBV5-1 and TRBJ1-6): KAGVTQTPRYLIKTRGQQVTLSCSPISGHRSVSWYQQTPGQGLQFLFEYFSETQRNKGNFPGRFSGRQFSNSRSEMNVSTLELGDSALYLCASSLERRNSPLHFGNGTRLTVT.

The chain carries TRBV6-1 and TRBJ2-7; D tentatively fits TRBD1 or TRBD2 (5 bases each). Germline lookup yields CDR1 MNHNS and CDR2 SASEGT. This CDR3 contains 15 residues. Trimming took 6 bases from V and 5 from J, leaving 20 bases between them. The CDR3 protein is CASRSGTRQLHEQYF. The CDR3 nucleotides read TGTGCCAGCAGATCAGGGACCCGACAGCTCCACGAGCAGTACTTC.

In nucleotides, the CDR3 is TGTGCCTGGAGTCTAGGGGGATCACCCCTCCACTTT. Translation gives CAWSLGGSPLHF. The chain has TRBV30 and TRBJ1-6, with a weak D call TRBD1 (6 bases). Trimming removed 2 bases from V and 10 bases from J, with 9 bases in between. Germline V CDR1 and CDR2: GTSNPN, SVGIG (reference sequence). This CDR3 contains 12 residues.

The chain employs TRBV21-1 and TRBJ1-2; the table gives TRBD1 as D, unverified against the DNA. TRBV21-1 is flagged as a pseudogene. The CDR3 contains 14 residues. In DNA, the CDR3 is TGTGCCAGCAGCAAAGCGATGGGGGCGGGTGGCTACACCTTC. Its translation: CASSKAMGAGGYTF.

The J gene is TRBJ2-5, the V gene TRBV2, with 7 nucleotides matching TRBD1. The V gene end was trimmed by 6 bases and the J gene end by 5 bases; junction bases not matched to a gene: 3. From germline, CDR1 is SNHLY and CDR2 FYNNEI. The CDR3 has 12 residues. CDR3 sequence (DNA): TGTGCCAGCAGAGGGGGCAGGGAGACCCAGTACTTC. Translation gives CASRGGRETQYF.

The chain employs TRBV28 and TRBJ2-7; TRBD1 agrees at 8 bases. The CDR3 loop spans 16 amino acids. After removal of 10 bases from V and 5 bases from J, the junction contained 19 bases not matched to a gene. Germline lookup yields CDR1 MDHEN and CDR2 SYDVKM. The CDR3 protein is CATSATGAPRSHEQYF. The CDR3 nucleotides are TGTGCCACCAGCGCGACAGGGGCGCCTCGATCCCACGAGCAGTACTTC.

The chain employs TRBV6-5 and TRBJ2-5, with 7 bases lining up with TRBD1. The CDR3 contains 16 residues. Trimming took 4 bases from V and 5 from J; bases not matched to a gene: 13. CDR1 MNHEY and CDR2 SVGAGI come from the germline V gene. Here the CDR3 reads CASSSHADRRWETQYF. The CDR3 DNA sequence: TGTGCCAGCAGTTCCCACGCGGACAGGCGCTGGGAGACCCAGTACTTC.

This chain uses TRBV20-1 with TRBJ1-1, with D perhaps matching TRBD1 (6 bases). V lost 6 bases, J lost 2 bases, and 22 bases lay in between. The CDR3 contains 16 residues. Per germline, CDR1 DFQATT and CDR2 SNEGSKA (reference sequence). The CDR3: CSASGTGGADNTEAFF. The DNA of the CDR3 is TGCAGTGCCTCAGGTACCGGGGGCGCGGATAACACTGAAGCTTTCTTT.